The sequence of this TCR beta chain was determined in a study of human T cells and chemical hapten exposure. Overall study context: DPC at 0.01% went onto the upper back in patch tests, read at 6 days.

Time point indicated: patch test 1, 2 weeks after DPC sensitization. Treatment specified: therapeutic diphenylcyclopropenone sensitization with weekly scalp DPC. Alopecia patients, 18 to 70 years old and DPC-suitable, served as donors. The authors' total RNA extraction used unfractionated whole blood. It was the library that attached unique molecular identifiers to individual cDNA molecules. One entry per CDR3 protein results from TCRdb running MiXCR on the RACE reads. This table has tens of thousands of distinct CDR3 sequences, about 10% appearing once. This clonotype was seen more than once but under ten times. The CDR3 is 12 residues long. Trimming removed 6 bases at V and 5 bases at J, with 7 bases between. Germline values: CDR1 KGHSH, CDR2 LQKENI.

This sequence originates from a woman aged 45-59 years with alopecia areata. Some clones in this sample may be carry-over from other donors' samples. Here the sequenced sample was whole blood, taken in connection with sensitization to the hapten diphenylcyclopropenone (DPC). The chain joins TRBV18 to TRBJ1-4, with D uncertain. Here the CDR3 reads CASSHPNEKLFF. CDR3 DNA sequence: TGTGCCAGCTCCCATCCAAATGAAAAACTGTTTTTT.